Listed below are T cell receptor beta chains from one sample, sequenced in a study of cytomegalovirus exposure and HLA in healthy donors. The repertoire was sequenced with immunoSEQ multiplex PCR; TCRdb's copy has only in-frame clones and lacks some. The table records 90,000 to 150,000 clones, roughly three fifths of them present only once. The sample consisted of PBMCs. The origin of the receptors is a man aged 40-49 years in good health and CMV-seropositive. Both conserved end residues are part of each CDR3. Fields, in order: clone size, D gene, V gene, J gene, CDR3 DNA, CDR3 protein. D genes are given only for firm matches. Some rows mark clone size as missing; the rest say once, few, many or name a class of expanded clone.

once,-,TRBV4-2,TRBJ2-5,TGTGCCAGCAGTTCCGAAGAGACCCAGTACTTC,CASSSEETQYF
-,-,TRBV5-1,TRBJ2-1,TGCGCCAGCAGCTTCGGGACATTTTCGATTAGGGATGAGCAGTTCTTC,CASSFGTFSIRDEQFF
-,-,TRBV5-6,TRBJ2-3,TGTGCCAGCAGCTTGTTATCGGGGACAAGACGCACAGATACGCAGTATTTT,CASSLLSGTRRTDTQYF
-,TRBD2,TRBV5-4,TRBJ2-1,TGTGCCAGCAGCTATGGACTAGCGGGAGGCAATGAGCAGTTCTTC,CASSYGLAGGNEQFF
-,-,TRBV19,TRBJ1-5,TGTGCCAGTAGTATGCGAGGGCGGGGCAATCAGCCCCAGCATTTT,CASSMRGRGNQPQHF
-,TRBD1,TRBV28,TRBJ2-7,TGTGCCAGCAGACAACAGGGGTTCTCCTACGAGCAGTACTTC,CASRQQGFSYEQYF
-,-,TRBV28,TRBJ1-1,TGTGCCAGCAGTTTGTCCCAGGGCGCTGAAGCTTTCTTT,CASSLSQGAEAFF
-,-,TRBV20-1,TRBJ2-7,TGCAGTGCTATGTCGGCCTACGAGCAGTACTTC,CSAMSAYEQYF
few,TRBD1,TRBV14,TRBJ1-1,TGTGCCAGCAGCCAGGGACAGGGCAACACTGAAGCTTTCTTT,CASSQGQGNTEAFF
-,-,TRBV6-1,TRBJ1-5,TGTGCCAGCAGTGTTGTGCGTTCTAGCAATCAGCCCCAGCATTTT,CASSVVRSSNQPQHF
few,TRBD1,TRBV5-4,TRBJ2-5,TGTGCCAGCAGCAGAGAAACAGGGGTAGGGGAGACCCAGTACTTC,CASSRETGVGETQYF
-,TRBD1,TRBV11-2,TRBJ2-1,TGTGCCAGCAGCCAAGACAGGGGAGGAAGGGGCTACAATGAGCAGTTCTTC,CASSQDRGGRGYNEQFF
few,-,TRBV5-1,TRBJ2-1,TGCGCCAGCAGTATGACAAACTCCTACAATGAGCAGTTCTTC,CASSMTNSYNEQFF
-,-,TRBV6-5,TRBJ2-7,TGTGCCAGTTCCGACCCTTTGACAGTCCCCCTAGAGCAGTACTTC,CASSDPLTVPLEQYF
few,-,TRBV6-1,TRBJ1-3,TGTGCCAGCAGCTCCCGCAGGTACTCTGGAAACACCATATATTTT,CASSSRRYSGNTIYF
once,-,TRBV6-5,TRBJ2-2,TGTGCCAGCAGTTACGCCACAGGGATAGCCGGGGAGCTGTTTTTT,CASSYATGIAGELFF
-,-,TRBV7-2,TRBJ2-5,TGTGCCAGCAGCTTAGGGCGGGTCCAAGAGACCCAGTACTTC,CASSLGRVQETQYF
few,-,TRBV7-7,TRBJ2-3,TGTGCTAGCAGCTTAAACTCGGGTCTCACAGATACGCAGTATTTT,CASSLNSGLTDTQYF
-,-,TRBV5-4,TRBJ1-2,TGTGCCAGCAGCTTGGCTTTTGCCAGTGCAAACTATGGCTACACCTTC,CASSLAFASANYGYTF
-,TRBD1,TRBV7-8,TRBJ1-1,TGTGCCAGCAGCCCCAGACAGGGAGGAAGGACTGAAGCTTTCTTT,CASSPRQGGRTEAFF
-,TRBD2,TRBV5-1,TRBJ2-7,TGCGCCAGCAGCCCAGGGGCGGGAGGGGGCTACGAGCAGTACTTC,CASSPGAGGGYEQYF
-,TRBD1,TRBV7-8,TRBJ2-7,TGTGCCAGCAGCCCGGACAGGGGAATCTACGAGCAGTACTTC,CASSPDRGIYEQYF
-,TRBD2,TRBV7-9,TRBJ2-1,TGTGCCAGCAGCTTAAGCGGGGGGGCCTACAATGAGCAGTTCTTC,CASSLSGGAYNEQFF
-,-,TRBV2,TRBJ2-3,TGTGCCAGCAGTGTACAGCAAAATACGCAGTATTTT,CASSVQQNTQYF
-,-,TRBV19,TRBJ1-5,TGTGCCAGTGGGACAACCTCACGTCAGCCCCAGCATTTT,CASGTTSRQPQHF
-,TRBD1,TRBV27,TRBJ1-6,TGTGCCAGCAGTCAGGACAGGGGTGGATTCTCCTATAATTCACCCCTCCACTTT,CASSQDRGGFSYNSPLHF
-,-,TRBV7-3,TRBJ2-3,TGTGCCAGCAGTCTAGGATCCTCCAGAGCCACAGATACGCAGTATTTT,CASSLGSSRATDTQYF
-,-,TRBV7-9,TRBJ2-5,TGTGCCAGCAGCTTGGGACACGTCCAAGAGACCCAGTACTTC,CASSLGHVQETQYF
-,-,TRBV14,TRBJ2-5,TGTGCCAGCAGCCAAGACCCAGGGGAAGGTCAGACCCAGTACTTC,CASSQDPGEGQTQYF
once,-,TRBV13,TRBJ1-1,TGTGCCAGCAGCTTAGTCAGAAAGATGAACACTGAAGCTTTCTTT,CASSLVRKMNTEAFF
few,TRBD1,TRBV7-2,TRBJ2-7,TGTGCCAGCAGCTTGGGACAGGGGGGCTCCTACGAGCAGTACTTC,CASSLGQGGSYEQYF
-,-,TRBV10-3,TRBJ2-7,TGTGCCATCAGTGGAGAACGTAGCGTCTCCTACGAGCAGTACTTC,CAISGERSVSYEQYF
-,-,TRBV19,TRBJ2-2,TGTGCCAGTAGTATCCCTATAGGAGGGACCGGGGAGCTGTTTTTT,CASSIPIGGTGELFF
few,-,TRBV5-6,TRBJ1-2,TGTGCCAGCAGGCCAGGGAACTATGGCTACACCTTC,CASRPGNYGYTF
-,-,TRBV5-1,TRBJ2-2,TGCGCCAGCAGCTTGCGCACGGGTACAACGACCGGGGAGCTGTTTTTT,CASSLRTGTTTGELFF
-,TRBD2,TRBV11-3,TRBJ2-7,TGTGCCAGCAGCCTCTCTAGCGGGAGCTCCTACGAGCAGTACTTC,CASSLSSGSSYEQYF
medium-sized,-,TRBV9,TRBJ1-1,TGTGCCAGCAGCGTAGCATGGCAGGGCACTGAAGCTTTCTTT,CASSVAWQGTEAFF
once,-,TRBV5-5,TRBJ2-7,TGTGCCAGCAGCTTGTTGCGAGACAGCTCCTACGAGCAGTACTTC,CASSLLRDSSYEQYF
-,-,TRBV5-1,TRBJ2-3,TGCGCCAGCAGCTTGGCCTATGCGGCAACTTACACAGATACGCAGTATTTT,CASSLAYAATYTDTQYF
-,TRBD2,TRBV5-1,TRBJ2-7,TGCGCCAGCAGCTTGGCGGTAGCGGGGCCCTACGAGCAGTACTTC,CASSLAVAGPYEQYF
-,TRBD1,TRBV18,TRBJ2-7,TGTGCCAGCTCACCACCGGGACAGGGGGTGGGCTACGAGCAGTACTTC,CASSPPGQGVGYEQYF
-,-,TRBV5-1,TRBJ2-5,TGCGCCAGCAGCTTGGGGGACACCCGCCAAGAGACCCAGTACTTC,CASSLGDTRQETQYF
-,-,TRBV11-2,TRBJ1-1,TGTGCCAGCAGCAACAACCCGGGAACTGAAGCTTTCTTT,CASSNNPGTEAFF